This T cell receptor beta chain was obtained from a study of metastatic and nonmetastatic thyroid tumors. Study results and limitations: Significantly higher TCR beta diversity was reportedly seen in malignant thyroid tumors than benign nodules, in blood and tumor.

Thyroid surgery had not been preceded by any treatment in any patient. Note on this clone: Its antigen remains unknown.

In the authors' methods: For papillary thyroid cancer, a distant-metastasis classifier was constructed from CDR3 differences observed across clinicopathological groups. TCRdb called clones again from the PCR reads with MiXCR. These V and J calls are TCRdb output, not the study's own analysis. The data contain 35,000 to 45,000 clones, around 27% of them singletons. The CDR3 totals 18 residues. Trimming left V 7 bases short and J 0 bases short, with 22 bases between. The germline CDR1 and CDR2 sequences are WSHSY and SAAADI. Sequenced material: blood. V is TRBV10-2 and J is TRBJ2-1, with D hard to call. The clonotype comes from a male donor with papillary thyroid cancer or a benign thyroid nodule (not recorded which). Some clones in this sample may be carry-over from other donors' samples. The CDR3: CASKVYGPGVSSYNEQFF. CDR3 coding DNA: TGCGCCAGCAAAGTTTACGGCCCTGGAGTGAGCTCCTACAATGAGCAGTTCTTC.